One and the same sample provided the 14 T cell receptor beta chains below, sequenced in a study of shared clonotypes between healthy human individuals. The protocol was immunoSEQ multiplex PCR, while the TCRdb copy is restricted to in-frame clones and leaves out a portion. The data hold 730,000 or so clones, with 72% observed a single time. The sequenced sample consisted of memory CD4+ T cells sorted from blood. The subset: CD45RA-negative fraction. The origin of the receptors is a woman aged 25-40 years in good health.

This chain connects TRBV10-3 to TRBJ1-5; D remains ambiguous. V shed 5 bases and J shed 0 bases, with 8 bases lying between them. Per germline, CDR1 ENHRY and CDR2 SYGVKD. CDR3 length: 14 amino acids. Here the CDR3 reads CAISTSDSNQPQHF. Here the CDR3 DNA reads TGTGCCATCAGTACAAGCGATAGCAATCAGCCCCAGCATTTT.

The J gene is TRBJ2-1, the V gene TRBV30; 9 bases match TRBD2. CDR1 and CDR2 (germline): GTSNPN, SVGIG (reference sequence). Germline trimming cut 8 bases from V and 5 bases from J; bases unmatched to any gene: 7. The CDR3 is 13 residues long. The CDR3 reads CASAGGLNNEQFF. The CDR3 DNA reads as TGTGCCAGTGCGGGAGGGCTTAACAATGAGCAGTTCTTC.

The rearrangement uses TRBV5-1 and TRBJ2-5; 9 bases are a match to TRBD2. Germline V gene sequence: CDR1 SGHRS, CDR2 YFSETQ. The trim removed 4 bases at V and 2 bases at J, leaving 6 bases unmatched. There are 15 residues in the CDR3. CDR3 sequence (DNA): TGCGCCAGCAGCCGCCTTAGCGGGAGACAAGAGACCCAGTACTTC. Residues: CASSRLSGRQETQYF. The whole variable domain, filled in from reference TRBV5-1 and TRBJ2-5, reads KAGVTQTPRYLIKTRGQQVTLSCSPISGHRSVSWYQQTPGQGLQFLFEYFSETQRNKGNFPGRFSGRQFSNSRSEMNVSTLELGDSALYLCASSRLSGRQETQYFGPGTRLLVL.

This clone was seen a handful of times. The CDR3 coding sequence is TGTGCCAGCAGGGGGACCGCAGCCTATAGCAATCAGCCCCAGCATTTT. Protein: CASRGTAAYSNQPQHF. The rearrangement links TRBV6-6 to TRBJ1-5; perhaps TRBD1 as D (5 bases). CDR3 length equals 16 residues. Germline CDR1 is MNHNY and CDR2 is SVGAGI (reference sequence). Trimming removed 6 bases from V and 0 bases from J, with 15 bases in between.

V usage is TRBV5-1 and J usage is TRBJ2-5, with D maybe TRBD2 (6 bases). The V gene lost 4 bases and the J gene lost 3 bases, with 16 bases spanning the gap. CDR1 and CDR2 from the germline V gene are SGHRS and YFSETQ. The CDR3 consists of 15 residues. CDR3 protein: CASSRGTGTEETQYF. CDR3 bases: TGCGCCAGCAGCCGCGGGACGGGTACCGAAGAGACCCAGTACTTC.

To note about this clone: Other DNA sequences of this sample code for an identical CDR3. CDR3 nucleotide sequence: TGTGCCAGCAGGTGGACAGGGAGCTCCTACGAGCAGTACTTC. This codes for CASRWTGSSYEQYF. V gene TRBV28 combines with J gene TRBJ2-7; TRBD1 aligns across 8 bases. The CDR3 is made up of 14 amino acids. The V gene end was trimmed by 6 bases and the J gene end by 0 bases; junction bases not matched to a gene: 4. The V gene's germline CDR1 is MDHEN and CDR2 SYDVKM.

This clone has only a few counts. The J gene is TRBJ1-5, the V gene TRBV28; D unresolved. This CDR3 spans 13 amino acids. Germline assignment: CDR1 MDHEN and CDR2 SYDVKM. V lost 11 bases and J lost 5, with 16 bases in between. CDR3 loop: CAAQAFGDQPQHF. The CDR3 DNA reads TGTGCCGCCCAAGCGTTCGGGGATCAGCCCCAGCATTTT. The whole variable domain, filled in from reference TRBV28 and TRBJ1-5, reads DVKVTQSSRYLVKRTGEKVFLECVQDMDHENMFWYRQDPGLGLRLIYFSYDVKMKEKGDIPEGYSVSREKKERFSLILESASTNQTSMYLCAAQAFGDQPQHFGDGTRLSIL.

The chain has TRBV5-1 and TRBJ1-2, with D possibly being TRBD1 (6 bases). Germline values: CDR1 SGHRS, CDR2 YFSETQ. CDR3 size: 16 residues. The V end was cut by 1 base, the J end by 1 base, with 14 bases between. This CDR3 is CASSLLGGPGNYGYTF. DNA of the CDR3: TGCGCCAGCAGCTTGTTGGGGGGCCCAGGTAACTATGGCTACACCTTC.

In this sample, this clone turned up once. V usage is TRBV30 and J usage is TRBJ1-1; unclear D gene. Trimming stripped 0 bases from V and 0 bases from J, with 11 bases between. Germline values: CDR1 GTSNPN, CDR2 SVGIG (reference sequence). The CDR3 has 15 amino acids. CDR3 DNA: TGTGCCTGGAGTGTATGGAGCCAAATGAACACTGAAGCTTTCTTT. Residues: CAWSVWSQMNTEAFF.

In its sample, this clone was seen a few times. The V gene is TRBV5-4, the J gene TRBJ1-2, with D tentatively TRBD1 (5 bases). The ends were cut back, 0 bases at V and 9 bases at J, with 15 bases in the middle. The CDR3 covers 14 residues. Germline assignment: CDR1 SGHNT and CDR2 YYREEE (reference sequence). CDR3: CASSLEGVGFRYTF. The DNA of the CDR3 is TGTGCCAGCAGCTTGGAAGGGGTGGGCTTTCGCTACACCTTC. The full variable domain, completed using reference TRBV5-4 and TRBJ1-2, is ETGVTQSPTHLIKTRGQQVTLRCSSQSGHNTVSWYQQALGQGPQFIFQYYREEENGRGNFPPRFSGLQFPNYSSELNVNALELDDSALYLCASSLEGVGFRYTFGSGTRLTVV.

J is TRBJ1-1 and V is TRBV13; D remains unclear. This CDR3 contains 13 residues. Germline V lookup: CDR1 PRHDT, CDR2 FYEKMQ (reference sequence). V lost 4 bases to trimming and J lost 0 bases, with 6 bases between them. CDR3 coding DNA: TGTGCCAGCAGCTCGGGCCTGAACACTGAAGCTTTCTTT. Residues: CASSSGLNTEAFF.

This clone has just a few counts. The CDR3 DNA sequence: TGCAGTGGAGGGCCCAGTGAGACCCAGTACTTC. Translation gives CSGGPSETQYF. This chain connects TRBV20-1 to TRBJ2-5; possibly TRBD2 for D (5 bases). From germline, CDR1 is DFQATT and CDR2 SNEGSKA (reference sequence). The CDR3 has 11 amino acids. V dropped 7 bases and J dropped 5 bases, with 11 bases sitting between them.

DNA of the CDR3: TGTGCCAGCTCACCGGGACAGGAGAATGGCTACACCTTC. It specifies CASSPGQENGYTF. The chain is built from TRBV18 and TRBJ1-2; TRBD1 matches at 8 bases. The CDR3 is 13 residues long. V dropped 3 bases and J dropped 6; count of bases not matched to a gene: 3. Germline V gives CDR1 KGHSH, CDR2 LQKENI.

The chain is built from TRBV5-6 and TRBJ2-4; the D gene could be TRBD1 or TRBD2 (5 bases each). The CDR3 length is 15 residues. Germline V gene data show CDR1 as SGHDT and CDR2 as YYEEEE. Trimming shortened V by 5 bases and J by 2 bases, and 14 bases separated the two germline ends. CDR3 amino acids: CASRTRGSPKNIQYF. DNA of the CDR3: TGTGCCAGCAGGACCCGGGGCAGCCCCAAAAACATTCAGTACTTC.